These 4 T cell receptor beta chains came from one sample sequenced in a study of cytomegalovirus exposure and HLA in healthy donors (dated by TCRdb to 2017 to 2019). The library relied on the immunoSEQ multiplex PCR assay. A mixture of 60 forward primers for TCR Vbeta segments and 13 reverse primers for TCR Jbeta segments was used in the multiplex PCR. The table comes from immuneACCESS by way of TCRdb, which keeps in-frame sequences with V and J called. Part of the clones is missing from these tables; in studies checked, under half for an unresolved V gene and the rest for unknown reasons. This sample gives 100,000 to 120,000 clones in total; roughly three quarters of them show up just once. The top ten constitute approximately 1.2% of the sample. Material: PBMCs. These receptors all stem from a man aged 35-49 years in good health and CMV-seronegative.

CDR3 loop: CASSYSWGAEDTQYF. For the CDR3, the DNA is TGTGCCAGCAGTTACTCGTGGGGAGCGGAAGATACGCAGTATTTT. This chain links TRBV6-5 with TRBJ2-3; perhaps TRBD2 as D (5 bases). The CDR3 loop spans 15 amino acids. Germline V gene data show CDR1 as MNHEY and CDR2 as SVGAGI. V lost 0 bases and J 5 bases, leaving 12 bases between the germline ends.

The chain joins TRBV6-6 to TRBJ2-7, with 11 bases lining up with TRBD2. CDR3 size: 15 residues. The germline V gene encodes CDR1 MNHNY and CDR2 SVGAGI (reference sequence). The ends lost 2 bases at V and 3 bases at J; junction bases unmatched: 3. The CDR3 sequence: CASSYGTSGDYEQYF. DNA of the CDR3: TGTGCCAGCAGTTACGGGACTAGCGGAGACTACGAGCAGTACTTC.

This chain connects TRBV19 to TRBJ1-1; 7 bases map to TRBD1. This CDR3 spans 14 amino acids. With 4 bases clipped from V and 4 bases from J, the junction kept 6 bases outside the gene matches. In germline, CDR1 is LNHDA, CDR2 SQIVND (reference sequence). The CDR3 DNA follows: TGTGCCAGTAGTAAAGGGGGCCGGGGCACTGAAGCTTTCTTT. This encodes CASSKGGRGTEAFF.

The rearrangement joins TRBV6-6 to TRBJ2-1; unclear D gene. Trimming pared 2 bases from V and 2 bases from J, leaving 10 bases between. CDR1 is MNHNY, CDR2 SVGAGI, per germline (reference sequence). The CDR3 has 15 amino acids. This CDR3 is CASSYETGAYNEQFF. CDR3 in DNA: TGTGCCAGCAGTTACGAGACTGGCGCCTACAATGAGCAGTTCTTC.